The rows below give T cell receptor beta chains drawn from one sample of a study of cytomegalovirus exposure and HLA in healthy donors. The method was immunoSEQ multiplex PCR; TCRdb's version includes in-frame clones alone and lacks a portion of them. The sample carries over 250,000 clones, about 85% recorded once. Input material: PBMCs. Receptors originate from a young woman in good health and CMV-seropositive. Each CDR3 is given with its conserved first and last residue. D genes are given only for firm matches. Rows give clone size only sometimes, using once, few, many, or a class for an expanded clone.

. once TRBJ2-1 TRBV7-2 CASSLVRTNNEQFF TGTGCCAGCAGCTTAGTGCGGACTAACAATGAGCAGTTCTTC
TRBD2 . TRBJ2-1 TRBV11-1 CASSPRFPSSGSNEQFF TGTGCCAGCAGCCCAAGGTTCCCGTCTAGCGGGAGCAATGAGCAGTTCTTC
. . TRBJ1-3 TRBV6-5 CASSYSLRGSGNTIYF TGTGCCAGCAGTTATTCCCTCAGGGGATCTGGAAACACCATATATTTT
. . TRBJ1-4 TRBV5-1 CASRQGSGEKLFF TGCGCCAGCAGGCAGGGTTCCGGCGAAAAACTGTTTTTT
. few TRBJ1-2 TRBV7-7 CASSPRFGHAVGYTF TGTGCCAGCAGCCCCCGGTTCGGGCATGCGGTGGGCTACACCTTC
. . TRBJ1-2 TRBV29-1 CSVAGGYGYTF TGCAGCGTCGCGGGGGGATATGGCTACACCTTC
. . TRBJ2-1 TRBV9 CASSVGLVNEQFF TGTGCCAGCAGCGTGGGGCTGGTCAATGAGCAGTTCTTC
. once TRBJ2-7 TRBV27 CASSLSAGLGYEQYF TGTGCCAGCAGTTTATCGGCAGGGCTAGGATACGAGCAGTACTTC
TRBD2 . TRBJ2-3 TRBV10-3 CAISESTSGGADTQYF TGTGCCATCAGTGAGTCGACTAGCGGGGGGGCAGATACGCAGTATTTT
TRBD1 once TRBJ2-7 TRBV5-1 CASSLFGTGFNEQYF TGCGCCAGCAGCTTGTTCGGGACAGGGTTTAACGAGCAGTACTTC
TRBD2 . TRBJ2-2 TRBV4-2 CASSQESSGGAGTGELFF TGTGCCAGCAGCCAAGAGTCTAGCGGGGGGGCGGGCACCGGGGAGCTGTTTTTT
TRBD2 . TRBJ2-5 TRBV29-1 CSVGLAEETQYF TGCAGCGTTGGACTAGCGGAAGAGACCCAGTACTTC
TRBD1 once TRBJ1-1 TRBV9 CASSVGQGEGNTEAFF TGTGCCAGCAGCGTAGGACAGGGCGAGGGGAACACTGAAGCTTTCTTT
. . TRBJ1-1 TRBV6-5 CASSYGRPGLNTEAFF TGTGCCAGCAGTTACGGGAGGCCAGGCCTAAACACTGAAGCTTTCTTT
. . TRBJ2-2 TRBV28 CASSLQGGGLSTGELFF TGTGCCAGCAGTCTCCAGGGCGGGGGCCTTAGCACCGGGGAGCTGTTTTTT
. . TRBJ1-1 TRBV9 CASSSAGLNTEAFF TGTGCCAGCAGCTCGGCAGGCCTGAACACTGAAGCTTTCTTT
. . TRBJ1-6 TRBV6-4 CASNRVPGQPTVGSPLHF TGTGCCAGCAATCGGGTTCCGGGACAACCAACGGTTGGGTCACCCCTCCACTTT
TRBD1 . TRBJ1-2 TRBV6-5 CASRATGDYGYTF TGTGCCAGCAGAGCCACAGGGGATTATGGCTACACCTTC